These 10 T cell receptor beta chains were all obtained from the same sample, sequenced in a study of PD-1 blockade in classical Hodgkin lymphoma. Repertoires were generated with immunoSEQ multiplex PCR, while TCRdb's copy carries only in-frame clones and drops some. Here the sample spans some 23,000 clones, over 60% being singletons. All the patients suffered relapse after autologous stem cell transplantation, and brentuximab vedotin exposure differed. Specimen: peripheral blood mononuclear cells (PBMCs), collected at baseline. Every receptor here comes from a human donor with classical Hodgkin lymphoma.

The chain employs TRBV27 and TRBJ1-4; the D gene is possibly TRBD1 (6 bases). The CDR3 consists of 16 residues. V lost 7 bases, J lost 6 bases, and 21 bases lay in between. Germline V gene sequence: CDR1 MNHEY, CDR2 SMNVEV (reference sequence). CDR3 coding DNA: TGTGCCAGCAAGCCCTTAACGACAAGGGGGTATGAAAAACTGTTTTTT. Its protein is CASKPLTTRGYEKLFF. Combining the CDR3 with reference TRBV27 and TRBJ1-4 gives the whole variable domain EAQVTQNPRYLITVTGKKLTVTCSQNMNHEYMSWYRQDPGLGLRQIYYSMNVEVTDKGDVPEGYKVSRKEKRNFPLILESPSPNQTSLYFCASKPLTTRGYEKLFFGSGTQLSVL.

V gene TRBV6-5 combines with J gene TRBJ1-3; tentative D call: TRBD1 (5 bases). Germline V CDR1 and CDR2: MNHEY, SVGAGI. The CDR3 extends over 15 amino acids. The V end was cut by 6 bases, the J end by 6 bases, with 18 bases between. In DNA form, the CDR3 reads TGTGCCAGCAGACCAGATAACCGGGACTTAAACACCATATATTTT. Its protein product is CASRPDNRDLNTIYF.

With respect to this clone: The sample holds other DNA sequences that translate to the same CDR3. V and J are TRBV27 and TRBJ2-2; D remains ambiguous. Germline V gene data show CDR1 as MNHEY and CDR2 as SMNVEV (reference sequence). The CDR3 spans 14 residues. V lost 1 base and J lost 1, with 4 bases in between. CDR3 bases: TGTGCCAGCAGTTTATTGGGGAACACCGGGGAGCTGTTTTTT. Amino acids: CASSLLGNTGELFF.

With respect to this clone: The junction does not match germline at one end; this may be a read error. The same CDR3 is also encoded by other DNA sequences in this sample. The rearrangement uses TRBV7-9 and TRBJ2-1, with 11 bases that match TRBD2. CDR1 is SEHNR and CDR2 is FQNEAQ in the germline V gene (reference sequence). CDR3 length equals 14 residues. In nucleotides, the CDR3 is TGTGCCAGCAGCGTAGCGGGGGGGGCGGGGGAGCAGTTCTTC. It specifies CASSVAGGAGEQFF.

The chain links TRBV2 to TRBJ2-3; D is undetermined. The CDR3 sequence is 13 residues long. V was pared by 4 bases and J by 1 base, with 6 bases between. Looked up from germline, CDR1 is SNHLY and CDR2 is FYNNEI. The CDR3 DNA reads TGTGCCAGCAGTGGGAGAGGCACAGATACGCAGTATTTT. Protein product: CASSGRGTDTQYF.

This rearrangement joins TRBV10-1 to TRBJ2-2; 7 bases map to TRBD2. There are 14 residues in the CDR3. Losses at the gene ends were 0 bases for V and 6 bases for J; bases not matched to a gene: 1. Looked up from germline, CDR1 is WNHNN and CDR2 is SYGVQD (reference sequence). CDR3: CASSESGGAGELFF. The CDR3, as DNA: TGCGCCAGCAGTGAGTCGGGGGGGGCCGGGGAGCTGTTTTTT.

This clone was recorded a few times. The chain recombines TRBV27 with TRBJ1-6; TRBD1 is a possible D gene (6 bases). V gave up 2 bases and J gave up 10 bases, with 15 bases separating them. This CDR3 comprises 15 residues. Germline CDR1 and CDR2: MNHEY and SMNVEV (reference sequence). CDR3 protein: CASSLGTGTRSPLHF. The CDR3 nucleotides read TGTGCCAGCAGTTTAGGAACAGGGACTCGGTCACCCCTCCACTTT.

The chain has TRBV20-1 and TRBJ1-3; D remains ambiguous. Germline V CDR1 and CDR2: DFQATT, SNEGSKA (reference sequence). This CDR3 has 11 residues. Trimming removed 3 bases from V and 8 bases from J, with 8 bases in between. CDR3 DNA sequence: TGCAGTGCTAGTAAACGGGACACCATATATTTT. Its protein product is CSASKRDTIYF.

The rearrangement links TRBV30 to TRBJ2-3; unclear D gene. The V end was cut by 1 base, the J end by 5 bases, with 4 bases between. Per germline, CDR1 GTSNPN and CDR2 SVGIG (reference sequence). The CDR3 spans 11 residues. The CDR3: CAWSGIDTQYF. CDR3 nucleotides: TGTGCCTGGAGTGGAATAGATACGCAGTATTTT.

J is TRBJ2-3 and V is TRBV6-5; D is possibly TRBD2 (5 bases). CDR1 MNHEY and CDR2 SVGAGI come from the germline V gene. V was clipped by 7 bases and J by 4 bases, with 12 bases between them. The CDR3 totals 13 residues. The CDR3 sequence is CASKNAGADTQYF. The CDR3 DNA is TGTGCCAGCAAAAACGCCGGGGCAGATACGCAGTATTTT.